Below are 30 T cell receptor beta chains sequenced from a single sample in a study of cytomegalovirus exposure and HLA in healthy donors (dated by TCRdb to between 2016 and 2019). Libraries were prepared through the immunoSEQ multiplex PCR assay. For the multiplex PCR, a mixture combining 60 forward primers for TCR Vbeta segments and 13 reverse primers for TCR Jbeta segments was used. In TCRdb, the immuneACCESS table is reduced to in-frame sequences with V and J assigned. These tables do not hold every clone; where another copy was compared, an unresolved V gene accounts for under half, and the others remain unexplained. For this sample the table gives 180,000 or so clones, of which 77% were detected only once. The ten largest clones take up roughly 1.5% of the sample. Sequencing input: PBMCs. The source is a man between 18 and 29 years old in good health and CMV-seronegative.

The CDR3 sequence is CASSFSLAGNNEQFF. The DNA of the CDR3 is TGTGCCAGCAGCTTCTCCCTAGCGGGGAACAATGAGCAGTTCTTC. The genes are TRBV11-1 and TRBJ2-1; 9 bases are shared with TRBD2. V lost 3 bases, J lost 5 bases, and 5 bases stayed unmatched. Germline CDR1 reads SGHAT; CDR2 reads FQDESV (reference sequence). The CDR3 contains 15 residues. The complete variable domain, with remaining parts taken from reference TRBV11-1 and TRBJ2-1, reads EAEVAQSPRYKITEKSQAVAFWCDPISGHATLYWYRQILGQGPELLVQFQDESVVDDSQLPKDRFSAERLKGVDSTLKIQPAELGDSAMYLCASSFSLAGNNEQFFGPGTRLTVL.

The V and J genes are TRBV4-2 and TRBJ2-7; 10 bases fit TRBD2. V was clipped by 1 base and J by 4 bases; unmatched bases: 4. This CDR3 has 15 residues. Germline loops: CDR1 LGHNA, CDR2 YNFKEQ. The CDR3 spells CASSQASGGTYEQYF. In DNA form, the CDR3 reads TGTGCCAGCAGCCAAGCTAGCGGGGGAACATACGAGCAGTACTTC.

The CDR3 region is CASSTSGGRPNEKLFF. The CDR3 nucleotides are TGTGCCAGTAGTACTTCAGGGGGGCGGCCTAATGAAAAACTGTTTTTT. This chain uses TRBV19 with TRBJ1-4; 7 positions agree with TRBD1. The J segment lost 3 bases and the V segment lost 4 bases, leaving 8 bases of the junction unmatched. Germline V lookup: CDR1 LNHDA, CDR2 SQIVND (reference sequence). The CDR3 covers 16 residues.

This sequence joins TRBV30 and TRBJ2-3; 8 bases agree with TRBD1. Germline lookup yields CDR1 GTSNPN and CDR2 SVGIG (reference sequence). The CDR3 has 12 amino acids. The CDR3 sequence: CALAGGKNTQYF. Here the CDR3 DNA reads TGTGCTTTGGCAGGGGGCAAAAATACGCAGTATTTT.

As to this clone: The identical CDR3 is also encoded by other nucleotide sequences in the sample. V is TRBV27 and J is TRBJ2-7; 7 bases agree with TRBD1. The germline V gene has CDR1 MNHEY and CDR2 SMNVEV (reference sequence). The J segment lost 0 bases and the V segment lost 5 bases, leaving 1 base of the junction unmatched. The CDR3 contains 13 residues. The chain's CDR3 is CASSRDSSYEQYF. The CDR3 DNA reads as TGTGCCAGCAGTCGGGACAGCTCCTACGAGCAGTACTTC.

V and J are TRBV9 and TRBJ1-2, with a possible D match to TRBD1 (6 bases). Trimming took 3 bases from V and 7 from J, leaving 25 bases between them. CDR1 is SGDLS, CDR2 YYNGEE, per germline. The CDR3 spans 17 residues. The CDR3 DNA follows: TGTGCCAGCAGCGCAAACACGGCCGGGACACCATACTCTGGCTACACCTTC. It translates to CASSANTAGTPYSGYTF.

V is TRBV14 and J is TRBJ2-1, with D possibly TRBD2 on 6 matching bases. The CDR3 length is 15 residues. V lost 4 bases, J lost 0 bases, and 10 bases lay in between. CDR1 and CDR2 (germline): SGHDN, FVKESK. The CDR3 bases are TGTGCCAGCAGCCTCCGGAGGGCCTCCTACAATGAGCAGTTCTTC. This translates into CASSLRRASYNEQFF.

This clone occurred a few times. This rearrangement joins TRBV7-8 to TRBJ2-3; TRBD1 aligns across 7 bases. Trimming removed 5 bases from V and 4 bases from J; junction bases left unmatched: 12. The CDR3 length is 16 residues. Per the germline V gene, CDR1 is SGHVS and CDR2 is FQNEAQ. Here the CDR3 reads CASSLRPGGGADTQYF. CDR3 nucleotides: TGTGCCAGCAGCCTACGCCCAGGGGGTGGCGCAGATACGCAGTATTTT.

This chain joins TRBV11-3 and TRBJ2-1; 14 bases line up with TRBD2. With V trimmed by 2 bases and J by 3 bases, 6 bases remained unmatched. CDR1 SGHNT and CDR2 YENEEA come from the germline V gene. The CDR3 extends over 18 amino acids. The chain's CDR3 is CASSLTYGTSGSYNEQFF. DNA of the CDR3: TGTGCCAGCAGCTTAACGTACGGGACTAGCGGGAGCTACAATGAGCAGTTCTTC.

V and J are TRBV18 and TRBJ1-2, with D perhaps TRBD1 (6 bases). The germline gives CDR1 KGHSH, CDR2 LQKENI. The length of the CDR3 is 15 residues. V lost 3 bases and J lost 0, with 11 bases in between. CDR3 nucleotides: TGTGCCAGCTCACCTGGACAGAATTCTAACTATGGCTACACCTTC. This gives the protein CASSPGQNSNYGYTF.

CDR3 loop: CAWSGVAANEQFF. The DNA of the CDR3 is TGTGCCTGGAGTGGTGTAGCGGCGAATGAGCAGTTCTTC. The chain employs TRBV30 and TRBJ2-1; D is possibly TRBD2 (6 bases). The germline gives CDR1 GTSNPN, CDR2 SVGIG (reference sequence). V was shortened by 1 base and J by 7 bases, with 11 bases between the two germline ends. CDR3 length: 13 residues.

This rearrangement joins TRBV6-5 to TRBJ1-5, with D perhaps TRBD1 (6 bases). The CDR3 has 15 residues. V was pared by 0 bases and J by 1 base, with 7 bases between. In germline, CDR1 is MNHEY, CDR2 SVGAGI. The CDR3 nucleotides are TGTGCCAGCAGTTACTCTGGACAGAGCAATCAGCCCCAGCATTTT. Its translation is CASSYSGQSNQPQHF.

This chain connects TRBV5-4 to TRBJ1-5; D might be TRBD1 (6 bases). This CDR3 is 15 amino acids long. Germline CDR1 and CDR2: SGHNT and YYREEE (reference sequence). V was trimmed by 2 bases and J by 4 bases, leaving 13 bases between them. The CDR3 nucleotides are TGTGCCAGCAGCTTCCAGGAAGGGGGTAATCAGCCCCAGCATTTT. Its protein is CASSFQEGGNQPQHF.

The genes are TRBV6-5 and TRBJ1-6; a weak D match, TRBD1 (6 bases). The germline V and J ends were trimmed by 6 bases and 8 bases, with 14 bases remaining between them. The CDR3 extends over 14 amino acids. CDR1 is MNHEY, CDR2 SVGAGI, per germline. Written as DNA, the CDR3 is TGTGCCAGCAGCCCACTAGGGGGGGATTCACCCCTCCACTTT. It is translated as CASSPLGGDSPLHF.

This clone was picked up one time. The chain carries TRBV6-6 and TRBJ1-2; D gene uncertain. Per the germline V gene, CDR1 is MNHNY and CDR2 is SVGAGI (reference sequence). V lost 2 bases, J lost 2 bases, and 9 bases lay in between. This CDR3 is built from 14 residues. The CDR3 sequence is CASSYTDRNYGYTF. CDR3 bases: TGTGCCAGCAGTTACACAGACCGCAACTATGGCTACACCTTC.

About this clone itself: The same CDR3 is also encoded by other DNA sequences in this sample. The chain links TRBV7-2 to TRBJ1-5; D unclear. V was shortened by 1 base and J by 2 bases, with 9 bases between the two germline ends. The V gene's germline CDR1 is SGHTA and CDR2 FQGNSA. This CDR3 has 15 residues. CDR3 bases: TGTGCCAGCAGCTTAGGTCGGGTCGGCAATCAGCCCCAGCATTTT. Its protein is CASSLGRVGNQPQHF.

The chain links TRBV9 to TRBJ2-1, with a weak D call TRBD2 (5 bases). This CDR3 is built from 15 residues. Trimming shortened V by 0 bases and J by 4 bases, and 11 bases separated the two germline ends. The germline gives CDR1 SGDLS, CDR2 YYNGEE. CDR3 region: CASSVEFGGYNEQFF. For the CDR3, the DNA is TGTGCCAGCAGCGTAGAGTTTGGCGGGTACAATGAGCAGTTCTTC.

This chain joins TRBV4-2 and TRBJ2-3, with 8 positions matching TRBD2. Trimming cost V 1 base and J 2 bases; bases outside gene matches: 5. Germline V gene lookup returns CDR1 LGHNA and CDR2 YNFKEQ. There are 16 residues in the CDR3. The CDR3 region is CASSQGSGGLTDTQYF. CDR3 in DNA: TGTGCCAGCAGCCAAGGGTCGGGAGGGCTCACAGATACGCAGTATTTT.

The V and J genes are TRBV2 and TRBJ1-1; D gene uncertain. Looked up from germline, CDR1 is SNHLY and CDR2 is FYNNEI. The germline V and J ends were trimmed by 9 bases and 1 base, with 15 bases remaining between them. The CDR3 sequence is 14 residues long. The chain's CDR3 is CASSRGHPNTEAFF. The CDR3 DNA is TGTGCCAGTAGTCGAGGGCACCCGAACACTGAAGCTTTCTTT. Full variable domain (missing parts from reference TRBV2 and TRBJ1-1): EPEVTQTPSHQVTQMGQEVILRCVPISNHLYFYWYRQILGQKVEFLVSFYNNEISEKSEIFDDQFSVERPDGSNFTLKIRSTKLEDSAMYFCASSRGHPNTEAFFGQGTRLTVV.

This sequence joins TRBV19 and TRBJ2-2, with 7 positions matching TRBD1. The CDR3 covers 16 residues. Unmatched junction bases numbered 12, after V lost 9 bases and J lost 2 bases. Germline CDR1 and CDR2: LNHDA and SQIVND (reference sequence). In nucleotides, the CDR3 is TGTGCCAGCAAAGGACAGGCGAAAGTTAACACCGGGGAGCTGTTTTTT. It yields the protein CASKGQAKVNTGELFF.

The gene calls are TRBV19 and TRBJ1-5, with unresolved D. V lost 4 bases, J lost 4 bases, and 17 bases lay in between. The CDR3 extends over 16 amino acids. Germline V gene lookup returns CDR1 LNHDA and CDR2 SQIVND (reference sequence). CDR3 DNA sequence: TGTGCCAGTAGTACTCCCCCCGGGATCCTTAATCAGCCCCAGCATTTT. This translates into CASSTPPGILNQPQHF.

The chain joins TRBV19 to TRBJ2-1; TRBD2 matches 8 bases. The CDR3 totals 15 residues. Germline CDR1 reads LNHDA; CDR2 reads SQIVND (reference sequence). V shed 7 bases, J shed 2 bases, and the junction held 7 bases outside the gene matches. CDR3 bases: TGTGCCAGTACCCTCAGCGGGGGACCCTACAATGAGCAGTTCTTC. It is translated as CASTLSGGPYNEQFF.

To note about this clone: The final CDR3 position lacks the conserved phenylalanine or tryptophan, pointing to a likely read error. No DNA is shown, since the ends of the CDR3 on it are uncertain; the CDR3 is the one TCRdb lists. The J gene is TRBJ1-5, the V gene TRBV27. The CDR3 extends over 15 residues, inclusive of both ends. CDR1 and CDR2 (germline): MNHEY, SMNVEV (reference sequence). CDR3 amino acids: CANQFIGGLCSVGQR.

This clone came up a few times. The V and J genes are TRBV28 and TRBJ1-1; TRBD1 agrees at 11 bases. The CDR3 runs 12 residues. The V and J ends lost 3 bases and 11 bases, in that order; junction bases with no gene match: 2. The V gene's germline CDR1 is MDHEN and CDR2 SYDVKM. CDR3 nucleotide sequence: TGTGCCAGCAGTTTGGACAGGGGGCAGGCTTTCTTT. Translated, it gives CASSLDRGQAFF.

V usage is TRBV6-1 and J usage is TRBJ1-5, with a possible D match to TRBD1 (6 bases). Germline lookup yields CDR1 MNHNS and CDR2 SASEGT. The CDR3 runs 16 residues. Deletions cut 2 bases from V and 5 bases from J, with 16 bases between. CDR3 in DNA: TGTGCCAGCAGTGAATGGGTAACAGGGTCCTATCAGCCCCAGCATTTT. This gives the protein CASSEWVTGSYQPQHF.

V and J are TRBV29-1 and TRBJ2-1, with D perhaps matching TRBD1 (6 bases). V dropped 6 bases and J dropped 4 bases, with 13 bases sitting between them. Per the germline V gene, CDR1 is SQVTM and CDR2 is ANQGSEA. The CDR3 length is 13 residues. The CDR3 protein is CSVPGTYYNEQFF. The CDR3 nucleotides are TGCAGCGTCCCCGGGACATATTACAATGAGCAGTTCTTC.

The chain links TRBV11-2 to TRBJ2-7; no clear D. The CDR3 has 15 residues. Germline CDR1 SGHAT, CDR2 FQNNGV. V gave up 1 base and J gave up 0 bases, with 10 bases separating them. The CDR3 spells CASSLVTRPSYEQYF. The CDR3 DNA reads TGTGCCAGCAGCTTAGTGACCAGGCCCTCCTACGAGCAGTACTTC.

CDR3 protein: CASSPRSGTGLSYEQYF. Here the CDR3 DNA reads TGTGCCAGCTCACCACGGTCCGGGACAGGGCTATCCTACGAGCAGTACTTC. V usage is TRBV18 and J usage is TRBJ2-7, with 9 bases lining up with TRBD1. Losses at the gene ends were 1 base for V and 1 base for J; bases not matched to a gene: 8. CDR1 KGHSH and CDR2 LQKENI come from the germline V gene. The CDR3 is made up of 17 amino acids.

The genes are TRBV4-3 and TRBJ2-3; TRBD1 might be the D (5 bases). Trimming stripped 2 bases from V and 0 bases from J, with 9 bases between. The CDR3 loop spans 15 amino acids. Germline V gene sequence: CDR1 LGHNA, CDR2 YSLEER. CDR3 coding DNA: TGCGCCAGCAGCCAAAAGGGGTCTAGCACAGATACGCAGTATTTT. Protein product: CASSQKGSSTDTQYF.

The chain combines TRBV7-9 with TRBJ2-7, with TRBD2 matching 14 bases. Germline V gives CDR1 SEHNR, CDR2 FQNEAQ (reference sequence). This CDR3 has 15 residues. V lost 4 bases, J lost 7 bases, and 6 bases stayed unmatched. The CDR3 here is CASSWGLAGEREQYF. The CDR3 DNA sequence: TGTGCCAGCAGCTGGGGACTAGCGGGAGAGAGGGAGCAGTACTTC.